What follows are 5 T cell receptor beta chains derived from one specimen sequenced in a study of siplizumab effects on memory and regulatory T cells. This table comes from immunoSEQ multiplex PCR, and its TCRdb copy is limited to in-frame clones, with some not included. The repertoire includes 50,000 to 60,000 clones, approximately 84% of them detected once, and approximately 0.35% sits in the top ten. The sequencing sample was made of naive CD8+ T cells sorted from blood. The origin of the receptors is a human donor in good health.

The chain joins TRBV6-5 to TRBJ2-1; D perhaps matches TRBD2 (5 bases). The V gene's germline CDR1 is MNHEY and CDR2 SVGAGI. V lost 6 bases and J lost 8, with 14 bases in between. There are 13 residues in the CDR3. CDR3 nucleotides: TGTGCCAGCAGCCCCGGCAGCGGCGATGAGCAGTTCTTC. Its translation is CASSPGSGDEQFF.

The chain combines TRBV11-2 with TRBJ2-1; 12 bases match TRBD2. V shed 8 bases, J shed 4 bases, and the junction held 3 bases outside the gene matches. From germline, CDR1 is SGHAT and CDR2 FQNNGV. The CDR3 is 14 amino acids. The CDR3 spells CASWTSGIYNEQFF. The CDR3 DNA reads as TGTGCCAGCTGGACTAGCGGGATATACAATGAGCAGTTCTTC.

The chain is built from TRBV18 and TRBJ2-7, with D possibly being TRBD1 (5 bases). Germline CDR1 and CDR2: KGHSH and LQKENI. V was clipped by 0 bases and J by 1 base, with 10 bases between them. The CDR3 contains 15 residues. This CDR3 reads CASSPPRTSSYEQYF. The CDR3 DNA reads TGTGCCAGCTCACCACCGAGGACATCGTCCTACGAGCAGTACTTC.

This chain joins TRBV6-5 and TRBJ2-7; a weak D match, TRBD2 (6 bases). The CDR3 spans 15 residues. The germline V gene has CDR1 MNHEY and CDR2 SVGAGI. V lost 0 bases and J 2 bases, leaving 11 bases between the germline ends. In DNA form, the CDR3 reads TGTGCCAGCAGTTACTCTAGACTAGTAGCCTACGAGCAGTACTTC. Translated, it gives CASSYSRLVAYEQYF.

The rearrangement joins TRBV19 to TRBJ2-7, with a tentative D call TRBD2 (5 bases). The V gene's germline CDR1 is LNHDA and CDR2 SQIVND (reference sequence). V lost 5 bases to trimming and J lost 2 bases, with 10 bases between them. This CDR3 region has 13 residues. The CDR3 nucleotides read TGTGCCAGTAGTCACGGGGTACCCTACGAGCAGTACTTC. Its protein product is CASSHGVPYEQYF.